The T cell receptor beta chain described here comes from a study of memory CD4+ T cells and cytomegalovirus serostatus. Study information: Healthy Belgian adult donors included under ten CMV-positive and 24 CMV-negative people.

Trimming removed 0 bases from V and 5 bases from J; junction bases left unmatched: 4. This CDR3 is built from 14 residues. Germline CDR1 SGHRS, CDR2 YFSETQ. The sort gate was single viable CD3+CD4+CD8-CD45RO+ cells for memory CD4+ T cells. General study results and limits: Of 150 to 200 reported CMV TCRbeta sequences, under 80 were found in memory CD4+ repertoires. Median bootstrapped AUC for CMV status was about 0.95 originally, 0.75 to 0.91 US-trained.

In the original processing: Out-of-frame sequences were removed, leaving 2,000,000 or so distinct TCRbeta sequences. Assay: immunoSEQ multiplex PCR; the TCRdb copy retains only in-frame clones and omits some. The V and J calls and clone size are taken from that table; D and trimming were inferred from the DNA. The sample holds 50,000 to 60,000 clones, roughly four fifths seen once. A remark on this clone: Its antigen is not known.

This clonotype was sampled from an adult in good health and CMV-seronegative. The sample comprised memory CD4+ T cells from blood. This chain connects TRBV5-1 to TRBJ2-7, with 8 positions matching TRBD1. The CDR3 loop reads CASSLAGQGHEQYF. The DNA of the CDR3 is TGCGCCAGCAGCTTGGCCGGACAGGGCCACGAGCAGTACTTC. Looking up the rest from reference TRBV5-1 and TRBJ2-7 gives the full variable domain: KAGVTQTPRYLIKTRGQQVTLSCSPISGHRSVSWYQQTPGQGLQFLFEYFSETQRNKGNFPGRFSGRQFSNSRSEMNVSTLELGDSALYLCASSLAGQGHEQYFGPGTRLTVT.